The 19 T cell receptor beta chains below all came from one sample that was sequenced in a study of control samples from healthy donors and cancer patients. TCRdb's copy holds only in-frame clones and misses some; the assay was immunoSEQ multiplex PCR. The table has 150,000 to 200,000 clones, around 88% seen once. What was sequenced was blood. The receptors derive from a woman aged 25 to 39 in good health.

The J gene is TRBJ2-1, the V gene TRBV28, with 10 bases aligning to TRBD2. V lost 6 bases to trimming and J lost 6 bases; unmatched junction nucleotides: 5. Germline CDR1 is MDHEN and CDR2 is SYDVKM. The CDR3 is made up of 14 amino acids. Here the CDR3 DNA reads TGTGCCAGCAGCCGTAGCGGGAGGCTCAATGAGCAGTTCTTC. It translates to CASSRSGRLNEQFF.

This chain links TRBV28 with TRBJ1-5, with TRBD1 identical over 7 bases. The CDR3 length is 16 residues. V was pared by 5 bases and J by 6 bases, with 13 bases of the junction left unmatched. In germline, CDR1 is MDHEN, CDR2 SYDVKM. The CDR3 DNA reads as TGTGCCAGCAGTAATGCGGGACAGATAACCGGTCAGCCCCAGCATTTT. This codes for CASSNAGQITGQPQHF.

The chain combines TRBV6-4 with TRBJ2-7; weak D call: TRBD1 (5 bases). This CDR3 has 11 residues. Trimming stripped 6 bases from V and 5 bases from J, with 8 bases between. Germline V gives CDR1 MRHNA, CDR2 SNTAGT. This CDR3 is CASRRGDEQYV. Here the CDR3 DNA reads TGTGCCAGCAGAAGGGGTGACGAGCAGTACGTC.

The chain carries TRBV28 and TRBJ2-3, with D perhaps TRBD1 (5 bases). The germline V gene encodes CDR1 MDHEN and CDR2 SYDVKM. This CDR3 contains 14 residues. Deletions cut 7 bases from V and 5 bases from J, with 16 bases between. In DNA, the CDR3 is TGTGCCAGCACCCAGGGCTACCAGGGAGATACGCAGTATTTT. Translated: CASTQGYQGDTQYF.

The chain is built from TRBV27 and TRBJ1-1; maybe TRBD1 (6 bases). Per the germline V gene, CDR1 is MNHEY and CDR2 is SMNVEV (reference sequence). The CDR3 is 15 amino acids. V dropped 0 bases and J dropped 5 bases, with 13 bases sitting between them. The CDR3 nucleotides read TGTGCCAGCAGTTTATCCAGGGGAATTGGGACTGAAGCTTTCTTT. Residues: CASSLSRGIGTEAFF.

This clone was seen a handful of times. This chain uses TRBV7-9 with TRBJ2-7; TRBD1 agrees at 9 bases. The CDR3 length is 18 residues. Germline-derived CDR1 and CDR2 are SEHNR and FQNEAQ (reference sequence). Trimming removed 4 bases from V and 5 bases from J; junction bases left unmatched: 18. CDR3 DNA sequence: TGTGCCAGCAGCTCCCCGAAGACAGGGGGAGGTTCGAAGGACGAGCAGTACTTC. This translates into CASSSPKTGGGSKDEQYF.

The rearrangement joins TRBV6-1 to TRBJ2-5, with TRBD1 matching 9 bases. This CDR3 is 17 amino acids long. V shed 4 bases and J 2 bases; nucleotides not matched to a gene: 11. Germline CDR1 reads MNHNS; CDR2 reads SASEGT. The CDR3: CASSAGTGLVLQETQYF. CDR3 sequence (DNA): TGTGCCAGCAGTGCAGGGACAGGGTTGGTCTTACAAGAGACCCAGTACTTC.

The CDR3 DNA sequence: TGTGCCAGCAGCTCTTCAAAAGTCATCGGGGCCAACGTCCTGACTTTC. The encoded protein is CASSSSKVIGANVLTF. The V call is TRBV5-4, the J call TRBJ2-6; D is unclear. V was clipped by 3 bases and J by 4 bases, with 14 bases between them. This CDR3 has 16 amino acids. Germline-derived CDR1 and CDR2 are SGHNT and YYREEE (reference sequence).

The V and J genes are TRBV12-3 or TRBV12-4 and TRBJ2-7; D gene uncertain. The CDR3 is 12 amino acids. Trimming removed 1 base at V and 5 bases at J, with 6 bases between. The CDR3 loop is CASSLGGNEQYV. The CDR3, as DNA: TGTGCCAGCAGTTTAGGGGGTAACGAGCAGTACGTC.

The CDR3 loop reads CASSRTPATVNEKLFF. In DNA form, the CDR3 reads TGCGCCAGCAGCCGAACCCCGGCGACAGTCAATGAAAAACTGTTTTTT. V gene TRBV5-1 combines with J gene TRBJ1-4; a weak D match, TRBD1 (5 bases). Per the germline V gene, CDR1 is SGHRS and CDR2 is YFSETQ. The ends were cut back, 4 bases at V and 5 bases at J, with 18 bases in the middle. This CDR3 has 16 amino acids. Drawing the rest from reference TRBV5-1 and TRBJ1-4, the complete variable domain is KAGVTQTPRYLIKTRGQQVTLSCSPISGHRSVSWYQQTPGQGLQFLFEYFSETQRNKGNFPGRFSGRQFSNSRSEMNVSTLELGDSALYLCASSRTPATVNEKLFFGSGTQLSVL.

The rearrangement links TRBV27 to TRBJ2-7; a weak D match, TRBD2 (7 bases). The CDR3 totals 18 residues. Trimming removed 4 bases at V and 5 bases at J, with 27 bases between. The germline CDR1 and CDR2 sequences are MNHEY and SMNVEV (reference sequence). As DNA, the CDR3 is TGTGCCAGCAGTTCCTGGGATGGGGGGGCGACCGATGGTCACGAGCAGTACTTC. Translated, it gives CASSSWDGGATDGHEQYF.

This chain joins TRBV5-1 and TRBJ2-3; 8 bases are a match to TRBD1. The CDR3 covers 17 residues. Germline CDR1 reads SGHRS; CDR2 reads YFSETQ. J gave up 3 bases and V 4 bases, and 13 bases lay outside the gene matches. CDR3 residues: CASSLLRQGIKTDTQYF. The CDR3 coding sequence is TGCGCCAGCAGCCTCCTTCGACAGGGGATTAAAACAGATACGCAGTATTTT.

The table lists this clone with a count of one. For the CDR3, the DNA is TGCGCCAGCAGCCAAGAAACGACAGGGGTAACGTACGTC. The encoded protein is CASSQETTGVTYV. V and J are TRBV4-1 and TRBJ2-7; 8 nucleotides line up with TRBD1. J gave up 12 bases and V 0 bases, and 7 bases lay outside the gene matches. Per germline, CDR1 MGHRA and CDR2 YSYEKL. The CDR3 covers 13 residues.

The chain is built from TRBV5-6 and TRBJ2-2; 7 bases line up with TRBD1. The CDR3 totals 15 residues. V lost 1 base to trimming and J lost 5 bases; unmatched junction nucleotides: 5. Looked up from germline, CDR1 is SGHDT and CDR2 is YYEEEE. In DNA form, the CDR3 reads TGTGCCAGCAGCTTGCTGGGGACAGAAACCGGGGAGCTGTTTTTT. The encoded protein is CASSLLGTETGELFF.

The chain combines TRBV4-1 with TRBJ1-5; no reliable D call. CDR1 MGHRA and CDR2 YSYEKL come from the germline V gene. The CDR3 runs 13 residues. V was cut by 1 base and J by 9 bases, with 10 bases left in between. The CDR3 loop reads CASSQVGSWPQHF. CDR3 DNA: TGCGCCAGCAGCCAAGTCGGCTCCTGGCCCCAGCATTTT.

A remark on this clone: The germline gene is not matched at one end of the junction; a read error may be the cause. This chain links TRBV12-3 or TRBV12-4 with TRBJ1-3, with no clear D. The CDR3 covers 10 residues. The CDR3: CASSLTLTDF. Written as DNA, the CDR3 is TGTGCCAGCAGTTTGACACTTACCGATTTT.

The chain carries TRBV5-1 and TRBJ2-3; D remains ambiguous. The CDR3 spans 15 residues. V lost 7 bases and J lost 1, with 16 bases in between. Germline V lookup: CDR1 SGHRS, CDR2 YFSETQ. CDR3 in DNA: TGCGCCAGCGCTTTTGAAGGGAAACGCACAGATACGCAGTATTTT. It is translated as CASAFEGKRTDTQYF.

DNA of the CDR3: TGCGCCAGCAGTGACGCGGGCCGTTCCTACGAGCAGTACTTC. Translated: CASSDAGRSYEQYF. The genes are TRBV10-1 and TRBJ2-7, with TRBD2 as a possible D gene (5 bases). This CDR3 contains 14 residues. CDR1 and CDR2 from the germline V gene are WNHNN and SYGVQD (reference sequence). Trimming shortened V by 3 bases and J by 1 base, and 10 bases separated the two germline ends.

The CDR3: CASSPMLFEQFF. As DNA, the CDR3 is TGTGCCAGCAGTCCGATGCTATTCGAGCAGTTCTTC. The rearrangement links TRBV28 to TRBJ2-1; D remains ambiguous. Germline V gene lookup returns CDR1 MDHEN and CDR2 SYDVKM. The CDR3 covers 12 residues. Deletions cut 5 bases from V and 10 bases from J, with 12 bases between.